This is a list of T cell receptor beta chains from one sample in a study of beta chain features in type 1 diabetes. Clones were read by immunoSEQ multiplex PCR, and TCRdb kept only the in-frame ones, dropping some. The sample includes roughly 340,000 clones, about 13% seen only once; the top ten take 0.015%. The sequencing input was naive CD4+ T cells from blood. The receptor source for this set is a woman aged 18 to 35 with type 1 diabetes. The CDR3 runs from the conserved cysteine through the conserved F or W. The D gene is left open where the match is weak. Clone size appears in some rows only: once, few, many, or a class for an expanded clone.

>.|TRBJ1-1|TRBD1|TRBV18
TGTGCCAGCTCACCCGGACAGGGTCGTGGGAACACTGAAGCTTTCTTT
CASSPGQGRGNTEAFF
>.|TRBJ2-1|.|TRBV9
TGTGCCAGCAGCGTAGCCGGGACACCCTACAATGAGCAGTTCTTC
CASSVAGTPYNEQFF
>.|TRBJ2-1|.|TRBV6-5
TGTGCCAGCAGGATCAGCGCGACTTACAATGAGCAGTTCTTC
CASRISATYNEQFF
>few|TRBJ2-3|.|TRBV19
TGTGCCAGTGGTTTTAGGACAGACAGCACAGATACGCAGTATTTT
CASGFRTDSTDTQYF
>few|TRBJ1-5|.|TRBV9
TGTGCCAGCAGCGTGGACACTCGCAATCAGCCCCAGCATTTT
CASSVDTRNQPQHF
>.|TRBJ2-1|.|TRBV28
TGTGCCAGCAGAAGCGGGTCGAGCTCCTACAATGAGCAGTTCTTC
CASRSGSSSYNEQFF
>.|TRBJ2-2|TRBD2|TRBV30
TGTGCCGGGGGGGACCGTAGGTACACCGGGGAGCTGTTTTTT
CAGGDRRYTGELFF
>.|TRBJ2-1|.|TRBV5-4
TGTGCCAGCAGCTTTGGCGGGATGAGCTCCTACAATGAGCAGTTCTTC
CASSFGGMSSYNEQFF
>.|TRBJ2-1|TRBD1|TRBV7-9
TGTGCCAGCAGCCCACAGGGGGCTATCTTCTACAATGAGCAGTTCTTC
CASSPQGAIFYNEQFF
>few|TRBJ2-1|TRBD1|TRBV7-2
TGTGCCAGCAGCCCCCAACCGGGACAGGGAAATGAGCAGTTCTTC
CASSPQPGQGNEQFF
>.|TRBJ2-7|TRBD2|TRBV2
TGTGCCAGCAAACCAGCCGGGACTAGCGGGAGGGGCCGTCGCGAGCAGTACTTC
CASKPAGTSGRGRREQYF
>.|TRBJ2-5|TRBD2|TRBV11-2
TGTGCCAGCAGCTTAGATCGGTCTAGCGGGACAAGGGCGGCCCAGTACTTC
CASSLDRSSGTRAAQYF
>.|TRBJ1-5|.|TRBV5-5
TGTGCCAGCAGCTTGGCGCGGGATCAGCCCCAGCATTTT
CASSLARDQPQHF
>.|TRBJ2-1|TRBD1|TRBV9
TGTGCCAGCAGCGTCCTTCCCGGGACAGGACCGGGTGAGCAGTTCTTC
CASSVLPGTGPGEQFF
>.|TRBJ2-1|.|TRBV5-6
TGTGCCAGCAGCCCTGTGGGGAGGACCCTTAACAATGAGCAGTTCTTC
CASSPVGRTLNNEQFF
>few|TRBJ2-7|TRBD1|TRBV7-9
TGTGCCAGCAGCTTCGGGACAGGGGGATACGAGCAGTACTTC
CASSFGTGGYEQYF
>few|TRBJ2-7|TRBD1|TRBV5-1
TGCGCCAGCAGCTTGGGACAGGGTAGGGACGAGCAGTACTTC
CASSLGQGRDEQYF
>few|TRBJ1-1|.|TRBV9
TGTGCCAGCAGCGTAGGAGTTCACGACACTGAAGCTTTCTTT
CASSVGVHDTEAFF
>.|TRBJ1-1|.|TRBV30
TGTGCCTGGAGAGGGGGGAGGGAGACTGAAGCTTTCTTT
CAWRGGRETEAFF
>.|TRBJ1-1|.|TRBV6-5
TGTGCCAGCAGTTACTCGACTGTCCCCATGAACACTGAAGCTTTCTTT
CASSYSTVPMNTEAFF
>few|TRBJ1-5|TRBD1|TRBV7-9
TGTGCCAGCAGCTTAACAGGGGTTGACAATCAGCCCCAGCATTTT
CASSLTGVDNQPQHF
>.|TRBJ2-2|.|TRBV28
TGTGCCAGCAGTTTGTTCCTAGCTGCCACCGGGGAGCTGTTTTTT
CASSLFLAATGELFF
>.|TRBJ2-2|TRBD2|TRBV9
TGTGCCAGCAGCGTAGGAGGGAGCGGGAACGCGAACACCGGGGAGCTGTTTTTT
CASSVGGSGNANTGELFF
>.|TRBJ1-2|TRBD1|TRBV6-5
TGTGCCAGCAGTCCTCAGGGGGCGCGGTGGTTTGGCTACACCTTC
CASSPQGARWFGYTF
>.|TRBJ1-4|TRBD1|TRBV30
TGTGCCTGGACAGGGGGTGAAAAACTGTTTTTT
CAWTGGEKLFF
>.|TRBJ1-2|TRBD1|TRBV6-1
TGTGCCATGCTGGACAGGTTGGGCTATGGCTACACCTTC
CAMLDRLGYGYTF
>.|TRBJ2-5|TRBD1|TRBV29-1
TGCAGCGGGAAAGACAGGGGACTCCAAGAGACCCAGTACTTC
CSGKDRGLQETQYF
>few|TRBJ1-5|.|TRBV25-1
TGTGCCAGCAGTGCTAGATGGCATTTT
CASSARWHF
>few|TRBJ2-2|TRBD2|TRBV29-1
TGCAGCGTGAGGGGACTAGCGGGAGGGCCCTTACAGAACACCGGGGAGCTGTTTTTT
CSVRGLAGGPLQNTGELFF
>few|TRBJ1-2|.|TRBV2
TGTGCCAGCGTACAGGGTTTAGGCTACACCTTC
CASVQGLGYTF
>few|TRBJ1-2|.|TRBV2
TGTGCCAGCAGTGAAGTGGCAGTCGAATATGGCTACACCTTC
CASSEVAVEYGYTF
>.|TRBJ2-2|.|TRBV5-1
TGCGCCAGCAGCTTGGCCATTGGGCCAAACACCGGGGAGCTGTTTTTT
CASSLAIGPNTGELFF
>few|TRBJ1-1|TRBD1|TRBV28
TGTGCCAGCAGTTTTTCGTTTAGGGGGCCCGCAGGGGCTTTCTTT
CASSFSFRGPAGAFF
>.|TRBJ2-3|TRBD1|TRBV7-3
TGTGCCAGCAGCTGGGGACAGGCTCACACAGATACGCAGTATTTT
CASSWGQAHTDTQYF
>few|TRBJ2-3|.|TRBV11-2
TGTGCCAGCAGCTTAGATAGATCGATTCGTACAGATACGCAGTATTTT
CASSLDRSIRTDTQYF
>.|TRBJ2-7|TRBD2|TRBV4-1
TGCGCCAGCAGCCAACCGCCGGGACTAGCCTACGAGCAGTACTTC
CASSQPPGLAYEQYF
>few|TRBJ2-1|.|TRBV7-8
TGTGCCAGCAGCTTAGCACAGGCAAGCTCCTACAATGAGCAGTTCTTC
CASSLAQASSYNEQFF
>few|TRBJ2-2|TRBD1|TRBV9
TGTGCCAGCAGCGGCCGTGTACAGGGGGCAGCCGGGGAGCTGTTTTTT
CASSGRVQGAAGELFF